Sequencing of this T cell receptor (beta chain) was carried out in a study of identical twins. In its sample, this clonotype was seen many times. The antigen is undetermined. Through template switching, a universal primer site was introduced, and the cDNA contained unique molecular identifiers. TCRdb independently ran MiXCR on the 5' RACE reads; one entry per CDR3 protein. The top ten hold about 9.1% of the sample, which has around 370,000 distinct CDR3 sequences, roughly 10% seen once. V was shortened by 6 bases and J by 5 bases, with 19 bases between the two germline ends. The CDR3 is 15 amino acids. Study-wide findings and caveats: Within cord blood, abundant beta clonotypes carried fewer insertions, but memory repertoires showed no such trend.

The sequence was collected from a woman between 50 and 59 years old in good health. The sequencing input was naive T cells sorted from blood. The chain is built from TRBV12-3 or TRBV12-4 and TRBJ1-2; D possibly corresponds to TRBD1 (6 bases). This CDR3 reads CASSRLGGAGYGYTF. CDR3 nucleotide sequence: TGTGCCAGCAGCCGTTTAGGGGGGGCGGGGTATGGCTACACCTTC.